These 32 T cell receptor beta chains were sequenced from one sample in a study of CD8 T cell repertoires and HIV-1 epitope variants. Measured with immunoSEQ multiplex PCR; TCRdb has only the in-frame clones, and not every one. The repertoire holds approximately 5,000 clones, with about 60% as singletons. The antigens for these receptors are not known. The sample comprised cultured CD8+ T cells derived from PBMCs. These receptors were taken from a male donor with HIV.

This sequence joins TRBV10-2 and TRBJ1-4, with D unclear. This CDR3 comprises 13 residues. V lost 2 bases and J lost 8, with 9 bases in between. The germline V gene encodes CDR1 WSHSY and CDR2 SAAADI. CDR3 protein: CASSEDRGEKLFF. The CDR3 region has the DNA TGCGCCAGCAGTGAGGACCGTGGAGAAAAACTGTTTTTT.

The chain carries TRBV27 and TRBJ2-1; perhaps TRBD1 as D (5 bases). This CDR3 is 15 amino acids long. V shed 0 bases and J shed 4 bases, with 10 bases lying between them. Looked up from germline, CDR1 is MNHEY and CDR2 is SMNVEV (reference sequence). In DNA form, the CDR3 reads TGTGCCAGCAGTTTATCAAGGGGCTTGTACAATGAGCAGTTCTTC. This gives the protein CASSLSRGLYNEQFF.

There are a few counts of this clone. DNA of the CDR3: TGTGCCATCAGTGAGTCGAGACTAGCACGACGCGAGCAGTACTTC. It codes for CAISESRLARREQYF. The chain employs TRBV10-3 and TRBJ2-7, with 7 bases that match TRBD2. The germline gives CDR1 ENHRY, CDR2 SYGVKD. The CDR3 extends over 15 amino acids. V was clipped by 0 bases and J by 6 bases; unmatched bases: 8.

The V and J genes are TRBV7-9 and TRBJ2-7; D unclear. V was pared by 4 bases and J by 0 bases, with 7 bases between. Germline V gene sequence: CDR1 SEHNR, CDR2 FQNEAQ (reference sequence). The CDR3 length is 13 residues. The chain's CDR3 is CASSSMSSYEQYF. The CDR3 DNA is TGTGCCAGCAGCTCTATGTCCTCCTACGAGCAGTACTTC.

This clone was found a few times. For the CDR3, the DNA is TGTGCCAGCAGCTTCGGCAGCTACAATGAGCAGTTCTTC. This encodes CASSFGSYNEQFF. This chain links TRBV5-5 with TRBJ2-1; no clear D. The germline CDR1 and CDR2 sequences are SGHKS and YYEKEE (reference sequence). The CDR3 length is 13 residues. Trimming stripped 2 bases from V and 3 bases from J, with 6 bases between.

The chain is built from TRBV7-8 and TRBJ1-1; D gene unclear. The CDR3 sequence is 15 residues long. V dropped 5 bases and J dropped 7 bases, with 20 bases sitting between them. Germline V gene sequence: CDR1 SGHVS, CDR2 FQNEAQ. The CDR3 coding sequence is TGTGCCAGCAGCCCCGGCCTCGGTGGAGTAGGTGAAGCTTTCTTT. Translation gives CASSPGLGGVGEAFF.

The chain is built from TRBV2 and TRBJ2-5; tentatively, D is TRBD2 (5 bases). V was shortened by 6 bases and J by 2 bases, with 16 bases between the two germline ends. CDR1 SNHLY and CDR2 FYNNEI come from the germline V gene. CDR3 length equals 15 residues. The DNA for the CDR3 is TGTGCCAGCAGCTCCGCCGGGATAGATCAAGAGACCCAGTACTTC. Protein product: CASSSAGIDQETQYF.

The rearrangement links TRBV6-5 to TRBJ2-1; the match to TRBD1 covers 7 bases. The CDR3 runs 16 residues. Germline CDR1 is MNHEY and CDR2 is SVGAGI. The trim removed 4 bases at V and 1 base at J, leaving 7 bases unmatched. CDR3 sequence (DNA): TGTGCCAGCAGTTTATCACAGGGGATATCCTACAATGAGCAGTTCTTC. Translating gives CASSLSQGISYNEQFF.

The chain has TRBV29-1 and TRBJ2-7, with 8 bases aligning to TRBD2. The CDR3 covers 14 residues. The junction had 6 bases not matched to a gene; V was cut back by 5 bases and J by 0 bases. The germline V gene has CDR1 SQVTM and CDR2 ANQGSEA. The CDR3 region has the DNA TGCAGCGTTCGATGGCGGGAGGACTCCTACGAGCAGTACTTC. It is translated as CSVRWREDSYEQYF.

V and J are TRBV29-1 and TRBJ1-1, with 9 bases lining up with TRBD1. The CDR3 sequence is 12 residues long. Germline trimming cut 7 bases from V and 3 bases from J; bases unmatched to any gene: 3. Germline V lookup: CDR1 SQVTM, CDR2 ANQGSEA. This CDR3 is CSARTGDTEAFF. CDR3 bases: TGCAGCGCGAGGACAGGGGACACTGAAGCTTTCTTT.

This clone was recorded once. The chain links TRBV10-3 to TRBJ2-1; tentatively, D is TRBD2 (5 bases). Trimming shortened V by 0 bases and J by 0 bases, and 9 bases separated the two germline ends. This CDR3 comprises 16 residues. The germline gives CDR1 ENHRY, CDR2 SYGVKD. The CDR3 sequence is CAISESMAGSYNEQFF. CDR3 bases: TGTGCCATCAGTGAGTCGATGGCGGGCTCCTACAATGAGCAGTTCTTC.

This sequence joins TRBV28 and TRBJ2-7, with TRBD1 matching 8 bases. J was trimmed by 4 bases and V by 5 bases; bases with no gene match: 10. The germline gives CDR1 MDHEN, CDR2 SYDVKM. This CDR3 spans 15 amino acids. The CDR3 region is CASSPGQGTWYEQYF. CDR3 coding DNA: TGTGCCAGCAGTCCAGGACAGGGAACATGGTACGAGCAGTACTTC.

The chain combines TRBV19 with TRBJ2-7, with D possibly being TRBD1 or TRBD2 (5 bases each). Trimming left V 4 bases short and J 3 bases short, with 13 bases between. Germline V gene lookup returns CDR1 LNHDA and CDR2 SQIVND (reference sequence). CDR3 length: 14 residues. DNA of the CDR3: TGTGCCAGTAGTACAGGGACCACCTACTACGAGCAGTACTTC. Translation: CASSTGTTYYEQYF.

This chain links TRBV4-2 with TRBJ1-2; 9 nucleotides line up with TRBD1. This CDR3 region has 15 residues. J lost 3 bases, V lost 0 bases, and 2 bases had no gene match. Germline lookup yields CDR1 LGHNA and CDR2 YNFKEQ. CDR3 sequence: CASSQDDRGDYGYTF. CDR3 coding DNA: TGTGCCAGCAGCCAAGATGACAGGGGGGACTATGGCTACACCTTC.

V is TRBV5-1 and J is TRBJ1-2; TRBD1 agrees at 9 bases. CDR3 length: 14 residues. The V gene end was trimmed by 5 bases and the J gene end by 2 bases; junction bases not matched to a gene: 4. CDR1 and CDR2 (germline): SGHRS, YFSETQ. CDR3 region: CASSPGTGNYGYTF. Here the CDR3 DNA reads TGCGCCAGCAGTCCCGGGACAGGGAACTATGGCTACACCTTC.

This clone is judged medium-sized (0.01 to 0.1%). The rearrangement joins TRBV27 to TRBJ1-6; 7 bases align to TRBD1. Germline CDR1 is MNHEY and CDR2 is SMNVEV (reference sequence). J was trimmed by 14 bases and V by 4 bases; bases with no gene match: 2. The CDR3 covers 11 residues. In DNA, the CDR3 is TGTGCCAGCAGTTCCGGGACAGCCCTCCACTTT. It encodes CASSSGTALHF.

The CDR3 reads CASSQGVRDIQYF. The CDR3 DNA follows: TGCGCCAGCAGCCAAGGGGTGAGGGACATTCAGTACTTC. This sequence joins TRBV4-3 and TRBJ2-4, with a tentative D call TRBD2 (5 bases). Germline CDR1 and CDR2: LGHNA and YSLEER. Trimming cost V 1 base and J 8 bases, with 9 bases left between them. This CDR3 comprises 13 residues.

The chain recombines TRBV2 with TRBJ2-1, with 7 nucleotides matching TRBD1. CDR1 SNHLY and CDR2 FYNNEI come from the germline V gene. The length of the CDR3 is 16 residues. J was trimmed by 1 base and V by 5 bases; bases with no gene match: 8. The CDR3 nucleotides are TGTGCCAGCAGTTTATCACAGGGGATATCCTACAATGAGCAGTTCTTC. Protein product: CASSLSQGISYNEQFF.

V and J are TRBV19 and TRBJ2-1; D may be TRBD2 (5 bases). Looked up from germline, CDR1 is LNHDA and CDR2 is SQIVND (reference sequence). The V gene lost 7 bases and the J gene lost 2 bases, with 12 bases spanning the gap. CDR3 length: 14 residues. The CDR3 DNA sequence: TGTGCCAGTACCCCCGACTACACCTACAATGAGCAGTTCTTC. Encoded protein: CASTPDYTYNEQFF.

Regarding this clone: The same CDR3 also results from other DNA sequences found in this sample. The rearrangement uses TRBV7-8 and TRBJ1-2; D is perhaps TRBD1 (5 bases). CDR1 is SGHVS and CDR2 is FQNEAQ in the germline V gene. The CDR3 covers 14 residues. V was trimmed by 4 bases and J by 4 bases, leaving 13 bases between them. For the CDR3, the DNA is TGTGCCAGCAGCTCCCAGGGCGCAATCTATGGCTACACCTTC. Translated: CASSSQGAIYGYTF.

The chain combines TRBV27 with TRBJ2-7; D call uncertain. CDR3 length: 15 amino acids. V was trimmed by 5 bases and J by 3 bases, leaving 17 bases between them. Germline values: CDR1 MNHEY, CDR2 SMNVEV (reference sequence). CDR3 in DNA: TGTGCCAGCAGTCCCCGACTGGGCGACCTCTACGAGCAGTACTTC. Its translation: CASSPRLGDLYEQYF.

This clone was detected a few times. The gene calls are TRBV27 and TRBJ1-5, with D tentatively TRBD1 (6 bases). The V and J ends lost 3 bases and 7 bases respectively, with 13 bases between them. CDR1 is MNHEY, CDR2 SMNVEV, per germline (reference sequence). This CDR3 is 14 amino acids long. The CDR3 region is CASSLGGEGQPQHF. The CDR3 DNA follows: TGTGCCAGCAGTTTGGGGGGCGAGGGGCAGCCCCAGCATTTT.

The rearrangement links TRBV6-1 to TRBJ2-1; TRBD2 agrees at 7 bases. The germline V gene has CDR1 MNHNS and CDR2 SASEGT. CDR3 length equals 10 residues. V lost 10 bases, J lost 8 bases, and 2 bases stayed unmatched. The CDR3 nucleotides read TGTGCCACCGGGGGGTATGAGCAGTTCTTC. Its protein product is CATGGYEQFF.

The chain joins TRBV19 to TRBJ1-1; 8 nucleotides agree with TRBD1. In germline, CDR1 is LNHDA, CDR2 SQIVND (reference sequence). V was clipped by 5 bases and J by 4 bases; unmatched bases: 3. This CDR3 has 13 amino acids. The CDR3 is CASSWGTGTEAFF. The CDR3 DNA sequence: TGTGCCAGTAGTTGGGGGACAGGCACTGAAGCTTTCTTT.

The CDR3 sequence: CASSVNNLNTEAFF. The DNA for the CDR3 is TGTGCCAGCAGCGTAAACAACCTGAACACTGAAGCTTTCTTT. The chain is built from TRBV9 and TRBJ1-1; D gene ambiguous. The CDR3 is 14 residues long. The V and J ends lost 1 base and 0 bases respectively, with 7 bases between them. Germline CDR1 and CDR2: SGDLS and YYNGEE.

J is TRBJ2-7 and V is TRBV27; 10 bases match TRBD1. CDR1 is MNHEY, CDR2 SMNVEV, per germline (reference sequence). Unmatched junction bases numbered 16, after V lost 8 bases and J lost 3 bases. CDR3 length: 17 residues. CDR3 sequence: CASVYTSMGTGVYEQYF. CDR3 in DNA: TGTGCCAGCGTCTATACCTCGATGGGGACAGGGGTCTACGAGCAGTACTTC.

The CDR3 coding sequence is TGTGCCAGCAGCGTTGACGGAAACACTGAAGCTTTCTTT. Its protein is CASSVDGNTEAFF. The rearrangement uses TRBV9 and TRBJ1-1; D remains ambiguous. V lost 2 bases to trimming and J lost 2 bases, with 7 bases between them. The CDR3 sequence is 13 residues long. Germline lookup yields CDR1 SGDLS and CDR2 YYNGEE.

The rearrangement links TRBV7-2 to TRBJ2-7; TRBD2 might be the D (7 bases). Germline loops: CDR1 SGHTA, CDR2 FQGNSA. The CDR3 is 16 amino acids. V lost 2 bases and J 5 bases, leaving 19 bases between the germline ends. The CDR3 region has the DNA TGTGCCAGCAGCTTACCGAGGGGGAGGGGCGCCGACGAGCAGTACTTC. Its translation: CASSLPRGRGADEQYF.

This rearrangement joins TRBV19 to TRBJ2-7, with a tentative D call TRBD1 (5 bases). V lost 0 bases and J 1 base, leaving 10 bases between the germline ends. This CDR3 contains 15 residues. CDR1 and CDR2 from the germline V gene are LNHDA and SQIVND (reference sequence). CDR3 region: CASSIDATDSYEQYF. CDR3 in DNA: TGTGCCAGTAGTATAGATGCGACAGATTCCTACGAGCAGTACTTC.

CDR3 region: CASSLDGTDTDTQYF. CDR3 DNA: TGCGCCAGCAGCTTGGATGGGACAGACACAGATACGCAGTATTTT. The chain combines TRBV5-1 with TRBJ2-3; 7 nucleotides align to TRBD1. Germline V lookup: CDR1 SGHRS, CDR2 YFSETQ. V was pared by 0 bases and J by 2 bases, with 3 bases of the junction left unmatched. The CDR3 is 15 residues long.

This chain joins TRBV28 and TRBJ1-5; a possible D gene is TRBD1 (6 bases). The CDR3 length is 16 residues. The V end was cut by 5 bases, the J end by 5 bases, with 19 bases between. Germline-derived CDR1 and CDR2 are MDHEN and SYDVKM. CDR3 nucleotide sequence: TGTGCCAGCAGTCTGCCGGGGGGCGCGGGGGATCAGCCCCAGCATTTT. Its protein product is CASSLPGGAGDQPQHF.

V is TRBV28 and J is TRBJ2-7; 11 nucleotides align to TRBD2. Germline-derived CDR1 and CDR2 are MDHEN and SYDVKM. Trimming took 5 bases from V and 4 from J; bases not matched to a gene: 7. The CDR3 has 15 amino acids. The CDR3: CASSQPGLAEYEQYF. DNA for the CDR3: TGTGCCAGCAGTCAGCCGGGACTAGCGGAGTACGAGCAGTACTTC.